This entry is about one TCR beta chain. Original handling: Estimation of nucleated cell counts was performed using reference gene primer amplification. Sequencing used immunoSEQ multiplex PCR; TCRdb keeps in-frame clones, though not all of them. That table supplies the V and J calls and clone size; D and trimming were determined from the DNA. The profile shows fewer than 700,000 clones, less than 90% of them singletons. The data were taken from a study of blood T cell repertoires in COVID-19. In the study overall: Whether acute or convalescent, the COVID-19 samples came from the United States, Italy and Spain. Sample material is recorded as cDNA or gDNA derived from T cells, B-cell-depleted T cells, or PBMCs.

Trimming pared 3 bases from V and 9 bases from J, leaving 19 bases between. The CDR3 is 15 residues long. CDR1 and CDR2 from the germline V gene are SGDLS and YYNGEE. Seattle participants joined during active infection and were tracked over time. This receptor was identified in a woman aged 45-65 years with COVID-19, enrolled during active disease. Sequencing was carried out using peripheral blood. This sequence joins TRBV9 and TRBJ1-5, with D possibly TRBD1 on 6 matching bases. The CDR3 sequence: CASSEGVAGVGPQHF. In nucleotides, the CDR3 is TGTGCCAGCAGCGAGGGGGTGGCGGGGGTTGGGCCCCAGCATTTT. The full variable domain, rest sourced from reference TRBV9 and TRBJ1-5, is DSGVTQTPKHLITATGQRVTLRCSPRSGDLSVYWYQQSLDQGLQFLIQYYNGEERAKGNILERFSAQQFPDLHSELNLSSLELGDSALYFCASSEGVAGVGPQHFGDGTRLSIL.